This TCR beta chain was sequenced in a study of cytomegalovirus exposure and HLA in healthy donors. Study-wide results and limits: CMV serostatus alone was available as immune exposure information. Data from an earlier analysis indicated that most TCR beta V segments were productive either about 90% or about 30% of the time.

Turning to this clone: As yet, its antigen is unknown. The same CDR3 is also encoded by other DNA sequences in this sample.

Researchers ran the PCR with 60 Vbeta and 13 Jbeta primers. Profiling relied on immunoSEQ multiplex PCR, and the TCRdb table lists in-frame clones only, not all of them. The listing contains approximately 110,000 clones. V lost 0 bases, J lost 2 bases, and 0 bases stayed unmatched. This CDR3 contains 15 residues. Germline values: CDR1 SGDLS, CDR2 YYNGEE. The receptor was derived from a man between 18 and 35 years old in good health and CMV-seronegative. Sequencing was done on a sample of PBMCs. V gene TRBV9 combines with J gene TRBJ1-3; 9 positions match TRBD1. CDR3 amino acids: CASSVGQGAGNTIYF. CDR3 in DNA: TGTGCCAGCAGCGTAGGACAGGGGGCTGGAAACACCATATATTTT. Full variable domain (remainder filled in from reference TRBV9 and TRBJ1-3): DSGVTQTPKHLITATGQRVTLRCSPRSGDLSVYWYQQSLDQGLQFLIQYYNGEERAKGNILERFSAQQFPDLHSELNLSSLELGDSALYFCASSVGQGAGNTIYFGEGSWLTVV.